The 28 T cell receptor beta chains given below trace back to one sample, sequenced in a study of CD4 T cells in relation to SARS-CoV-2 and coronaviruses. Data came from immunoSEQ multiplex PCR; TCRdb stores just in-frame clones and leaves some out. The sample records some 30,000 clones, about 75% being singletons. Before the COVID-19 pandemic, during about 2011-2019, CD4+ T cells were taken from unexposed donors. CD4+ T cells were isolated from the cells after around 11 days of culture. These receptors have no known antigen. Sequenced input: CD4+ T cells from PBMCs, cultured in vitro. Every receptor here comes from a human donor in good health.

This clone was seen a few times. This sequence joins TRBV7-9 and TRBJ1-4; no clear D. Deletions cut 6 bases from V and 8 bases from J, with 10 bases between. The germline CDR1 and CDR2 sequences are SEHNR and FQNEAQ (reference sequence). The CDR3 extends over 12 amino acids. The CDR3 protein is CASSPDGEKLFF. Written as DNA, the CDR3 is TGTGCCAGCAGTCCTGACGGGGAAAAACTGTTTTTT.

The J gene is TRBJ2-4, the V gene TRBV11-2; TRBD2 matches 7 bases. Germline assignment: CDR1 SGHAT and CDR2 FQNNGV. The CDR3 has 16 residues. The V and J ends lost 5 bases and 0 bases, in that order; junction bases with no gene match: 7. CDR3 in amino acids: CASSPGGKGAKNIQYF. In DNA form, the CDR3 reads TGTGCCAGCAGCCCGGGGGGTAAGGGAGCCAAAAACATTCAGTACTTC.

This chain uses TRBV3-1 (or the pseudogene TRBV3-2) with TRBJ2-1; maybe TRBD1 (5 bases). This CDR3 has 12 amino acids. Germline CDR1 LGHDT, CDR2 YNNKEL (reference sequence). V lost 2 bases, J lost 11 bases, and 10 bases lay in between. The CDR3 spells CASSQSGLQQFF. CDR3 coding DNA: TGTGCCAGCAGCCAATCAGGGTTGCAGCAGTTCTTC.

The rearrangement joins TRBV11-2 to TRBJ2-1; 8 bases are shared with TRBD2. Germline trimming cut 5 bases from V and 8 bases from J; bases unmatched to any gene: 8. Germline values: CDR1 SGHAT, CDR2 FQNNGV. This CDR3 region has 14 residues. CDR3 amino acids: CASSPWSGSDEQFF. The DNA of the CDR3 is TGTGCCAGCAGCCCTTGGAGCGGGAGTGATGAGCAGTTCTTC.

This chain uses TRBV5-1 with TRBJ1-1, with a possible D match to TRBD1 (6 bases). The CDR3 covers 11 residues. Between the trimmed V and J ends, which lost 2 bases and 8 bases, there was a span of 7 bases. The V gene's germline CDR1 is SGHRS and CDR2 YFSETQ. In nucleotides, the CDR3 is TGCGCCAGCAGCTTAGGACAGGAAGCTTTCTTT. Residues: CASSLGQEAFF.

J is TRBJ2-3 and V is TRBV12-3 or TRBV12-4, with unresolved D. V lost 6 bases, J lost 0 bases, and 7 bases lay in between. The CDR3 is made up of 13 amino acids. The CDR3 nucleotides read TGTGCCAGCAGCTTCATTAGCACAGATACGCAGTATTTT. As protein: CASSFISTDTQYF.

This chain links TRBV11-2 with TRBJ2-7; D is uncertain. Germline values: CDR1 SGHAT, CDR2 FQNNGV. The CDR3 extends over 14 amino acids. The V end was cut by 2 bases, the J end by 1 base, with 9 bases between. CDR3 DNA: TGTGCCAGCAGCTTAATGGCGGATTCCTACGAGCAGTACTTC. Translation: CASSLMADSYEQYF. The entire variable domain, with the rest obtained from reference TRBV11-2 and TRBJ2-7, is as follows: EAGVAQSPRYKIIEKRQSVAFWCNPISGHATLYWYQQILGQGPKLLIQFQNNGVVDDSQLPKDRFSAERLKGVDSTLKIQPAKLEDSAVYLCASSLMADSYEQYFGPGTRLTVT.

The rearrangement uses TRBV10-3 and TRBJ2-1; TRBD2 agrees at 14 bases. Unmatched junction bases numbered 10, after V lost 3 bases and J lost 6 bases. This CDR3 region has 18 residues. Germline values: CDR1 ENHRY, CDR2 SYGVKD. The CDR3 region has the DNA TGTGCCATCAGTGAAGGGGTTGGGACTAGCGGGAGTACCAATGAGCAGTTCTTC. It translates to CAISEGVGTSGSTNEQFF.

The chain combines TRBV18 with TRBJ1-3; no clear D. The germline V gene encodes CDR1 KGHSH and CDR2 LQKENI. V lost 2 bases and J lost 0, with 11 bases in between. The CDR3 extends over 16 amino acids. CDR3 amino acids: CASSPGVQASGNTIYF. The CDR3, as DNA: TGTGCCAGCTCACCAGGCGTGCAGGCCTCTGGAAACACCATATATTTT.

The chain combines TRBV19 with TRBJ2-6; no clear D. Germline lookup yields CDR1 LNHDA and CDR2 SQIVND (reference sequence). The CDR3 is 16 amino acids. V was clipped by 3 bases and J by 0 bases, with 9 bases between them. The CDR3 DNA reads TGTGCCAGTAGTATTATTTTCTCCTCTGGGGCCAACGTCCTGACTTTC. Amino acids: CASSIIFSSGANVLTF.

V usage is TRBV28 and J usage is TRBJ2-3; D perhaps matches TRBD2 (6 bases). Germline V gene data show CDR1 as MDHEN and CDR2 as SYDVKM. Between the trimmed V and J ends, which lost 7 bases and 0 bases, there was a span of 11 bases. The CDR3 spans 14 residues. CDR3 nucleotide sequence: TGTGCCAGCATGGGGGGTGGGAGCACAGATACGCAGTATTTT. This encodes CASMGGGSTDTQYF.

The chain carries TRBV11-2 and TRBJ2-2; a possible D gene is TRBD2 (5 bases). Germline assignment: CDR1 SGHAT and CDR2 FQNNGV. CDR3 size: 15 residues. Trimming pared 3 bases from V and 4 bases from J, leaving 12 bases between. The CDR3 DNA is TGTGCCAGCAGCTTGTACAGCGGTATCACCGGGGAGCTGTTTTTT. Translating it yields CASSLYSGITGELFF.

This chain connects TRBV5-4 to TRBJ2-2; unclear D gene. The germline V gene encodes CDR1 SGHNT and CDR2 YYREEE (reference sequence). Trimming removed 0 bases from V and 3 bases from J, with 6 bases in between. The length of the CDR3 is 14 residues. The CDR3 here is CASSLDYDTGELFF. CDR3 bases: TGTGCCAGCAGCTTGGACTACGACACCGGGGAGCTGTTTTTT.

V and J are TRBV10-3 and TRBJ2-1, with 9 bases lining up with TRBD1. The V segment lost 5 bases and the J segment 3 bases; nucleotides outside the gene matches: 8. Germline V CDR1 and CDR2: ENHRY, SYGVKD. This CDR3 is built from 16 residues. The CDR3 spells CAISTTGTGLYNEQFF. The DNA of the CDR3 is TGTGCCATCAGTACCACCGGGACAGGGCTCTACAATGAGCAGTTCTTC.

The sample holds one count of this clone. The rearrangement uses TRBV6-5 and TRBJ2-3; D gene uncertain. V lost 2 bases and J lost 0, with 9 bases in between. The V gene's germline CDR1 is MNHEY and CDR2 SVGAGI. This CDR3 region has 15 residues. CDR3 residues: CASSYPAGSTDTQYF. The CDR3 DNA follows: TGTGCCAGCAGTTACCCGGCCGGGAGCACAGATACGCAGTATTTT.

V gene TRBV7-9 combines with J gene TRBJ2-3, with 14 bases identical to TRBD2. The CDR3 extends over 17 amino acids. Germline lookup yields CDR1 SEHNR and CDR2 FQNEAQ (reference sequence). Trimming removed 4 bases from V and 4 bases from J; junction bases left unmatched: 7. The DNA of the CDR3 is TGTGCCAGCAGCTGGGGACTAGCGGGAGTAATAGCAGATACGCAGTATTTT. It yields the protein CASSWGLAGVIADTQYF.

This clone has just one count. The DNA of the CDR3 is TGTGCCAGCAGTGGTGACCTAAATGAAAAACTGTTTTTT. As protein: CASSGDLNEKLFF. This sequence joins TRBV2 and TRBJ1-4; D ambiguous. Germline V gene sequence: CDR1 SNHLY, CDR2 FYNNEI. This CDR3 contains 13 residues. Trimming removed 4 bases from V and 5 bases from J, with 8 bases in between.

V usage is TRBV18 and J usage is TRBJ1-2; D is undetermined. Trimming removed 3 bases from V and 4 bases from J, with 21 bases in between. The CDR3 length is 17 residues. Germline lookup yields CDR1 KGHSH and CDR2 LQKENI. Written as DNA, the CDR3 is TGTGCCAGCTCACCGATTCACAGCCCTACGGAAAGCTATGGCTACACCTTC. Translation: CASSPIHSPTESYGYTF.

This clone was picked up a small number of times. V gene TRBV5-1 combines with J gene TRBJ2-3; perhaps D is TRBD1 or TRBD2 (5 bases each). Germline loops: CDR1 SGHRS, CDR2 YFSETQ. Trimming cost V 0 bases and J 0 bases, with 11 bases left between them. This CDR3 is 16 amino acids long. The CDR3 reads CASSLDGTLSTDTQYF. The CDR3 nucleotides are TGCGCCAGCAGCTTGGACGGGACGCTTAGCACAGATACGCAGTATTTT.

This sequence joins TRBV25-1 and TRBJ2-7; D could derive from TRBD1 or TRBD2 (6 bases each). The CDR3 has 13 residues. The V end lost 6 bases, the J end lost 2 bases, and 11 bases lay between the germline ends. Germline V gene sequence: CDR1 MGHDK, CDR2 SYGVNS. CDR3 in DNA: TGTGCCAGCAGCAAGAGGGGGGCCTACGAGCAGTACTTC. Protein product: CASSKRGAYEQYF.

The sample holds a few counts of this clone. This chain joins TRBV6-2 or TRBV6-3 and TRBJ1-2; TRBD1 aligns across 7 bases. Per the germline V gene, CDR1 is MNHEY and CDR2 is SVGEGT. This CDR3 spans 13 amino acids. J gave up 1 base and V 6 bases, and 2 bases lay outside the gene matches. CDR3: CASSRQGNYGYTF. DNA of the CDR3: TGTGCCAGCAGCCGACAGGGTAACTATGGCTACACCTTC.

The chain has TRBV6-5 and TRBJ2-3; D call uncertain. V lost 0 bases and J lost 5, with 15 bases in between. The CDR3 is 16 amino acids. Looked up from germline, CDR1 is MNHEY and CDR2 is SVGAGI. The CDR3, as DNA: TGTGCCAGCAGTTACTCGAGATGGAGTAGTGGAGATACGCAGTATTTT. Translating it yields CASSYSRWSSGDTQYF.

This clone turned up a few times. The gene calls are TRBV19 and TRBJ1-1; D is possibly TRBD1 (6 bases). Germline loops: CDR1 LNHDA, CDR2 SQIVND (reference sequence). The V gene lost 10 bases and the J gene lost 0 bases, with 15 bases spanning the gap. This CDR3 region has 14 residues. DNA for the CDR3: TGTGCCACAACAGGGCCCTCAATGAACACTGAAGCTTTCTTT. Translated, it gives CATTGPSMNTEAFF.

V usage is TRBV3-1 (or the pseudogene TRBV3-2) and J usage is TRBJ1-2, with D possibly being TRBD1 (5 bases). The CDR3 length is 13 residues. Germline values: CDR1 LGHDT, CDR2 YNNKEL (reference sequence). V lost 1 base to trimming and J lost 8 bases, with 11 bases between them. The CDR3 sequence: CASSQGGVLGYTF. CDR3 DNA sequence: TGTGCCAGCAGCCAAGGAGGGGTACTGGGCTACACCTTC.

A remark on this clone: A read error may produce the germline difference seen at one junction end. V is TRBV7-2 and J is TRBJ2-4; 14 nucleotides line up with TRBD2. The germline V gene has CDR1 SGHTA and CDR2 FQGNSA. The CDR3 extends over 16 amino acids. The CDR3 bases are TGTGCCAGCAGTTTAGGACTAGCGGGAGGTAGAAACATTCAGTACTTC. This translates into CASSLGLAGGRNIQYF.

CDR3 DNA: TGCGCCAGCAGCCAAGGTGACTATACCGGTCAGTTCTTC. Its translation is CASSQGDYTGQFF. The V call is TRBV4-3, the J call TRBJ2-1; TRBD2 might be the D (5 bases). CDR1 is LGHNA, CDR2 YSLEER, per germline. Trimming stripped 1 base from V and 13 bases from J, with 14 bases between. This CDR3 has 13 residues.

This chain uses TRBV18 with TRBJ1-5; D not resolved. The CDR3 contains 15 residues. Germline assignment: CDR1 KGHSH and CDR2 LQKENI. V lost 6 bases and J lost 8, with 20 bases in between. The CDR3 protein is CASSPMGGHSEPQHF. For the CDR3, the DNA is TGTGCCAGCTCCCCCATGGGAGGGCATTCGGAGCCCCAGCATTTT.

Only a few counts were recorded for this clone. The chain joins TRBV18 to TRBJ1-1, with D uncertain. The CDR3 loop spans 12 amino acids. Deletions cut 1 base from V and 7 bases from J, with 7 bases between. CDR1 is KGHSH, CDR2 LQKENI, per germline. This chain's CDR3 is CASSPQGIEAFF. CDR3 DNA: TGTGCCAGCTCACCACAAGGAATTGAAGCTTTCTTT.